The count of the clone carrying this T cell receptor (beta chain) is one. While infection was still active, Seattle patients were enrolled and then followed longitudinally. Germline CDR1 MNHNY, CDR2 SVGAGI (reference sequence). The CDR3 runs 15 residues. With 2 bases clipped from V and 5 bases from J, the junction kept 7 bases outside the gene matches. The data stem from a study of blood T cell repertoires in COVID-19. Libraries were prepared by immunoSEQ multiplex PCR; TCRdb keeps only in-frame clonotypes and omits some of them. This table holds more than 300,000 clones, around 90% found once. The sequence derives from a middle-aged woman with COVID-19, enrolled during active disease. The chain recombines TRBV6-6 with TRBJ1-1; 8 bases fit TRBD1. Sample: peripheral blood. The CDR3 protein is CASSYRGQGRTEAFF. The CDR3 DNA reads as TGTGCCAGCAGTTACCGTGGACAGGGAAGAACTGAAGCTTTCTTT.